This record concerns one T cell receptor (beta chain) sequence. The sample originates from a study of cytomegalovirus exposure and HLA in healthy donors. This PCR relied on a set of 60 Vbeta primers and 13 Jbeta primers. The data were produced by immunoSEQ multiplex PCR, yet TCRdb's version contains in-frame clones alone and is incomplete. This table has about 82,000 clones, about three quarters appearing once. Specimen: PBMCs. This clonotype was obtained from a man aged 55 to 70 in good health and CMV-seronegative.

CDR3 DNA: TGTGCCAGCAGCGTAGCCTCCAACACCGGGGAGCTGTTTTTT. This gives the protein CASSVASNTGELFF. The chain combines TRBV9 with TRBJ2-2; D unclear. Trimming cost V 0 bases and J 2 bases, with 5 bases left between them. This CDR3 comprises 14 residues. Per germline, CDR1 SGDLS and CDR2 YYNGEE.